The 11 T cell receptor beta chains presented below share a single source sample, sequenced in a study of lymphopenia after photon versus proton radiotherapy. The repertoire was sequenced with immunoSEQ multiplex PCR; TCRdb's copy has only in-frame clones and lacks some. Among fewer than 30,000 clones listed, less than 90% were seen once. Sequenced here: peripheral blood, sampled from a patient treated with photon-based radiotherapy. The receptors were sampled from a woman between 45 and 65 years old with pancreatic cancer.

The chain joins TRBV10-1 to TRBJ2-7; the D gene is possibly TRBD2 (6 bases). Per the germline V gene, CDR1 is WNHNN and CDR2 is SYGVQD (reference sequence). Trimming stripped 4 bases from V and 3 bases from J, with 16 bases between. The CDR3 extends over 15 amino acids. The CDR3, as DNA: TGCGCCAGCAGTGGCGGCGGGAAAGGCGGCTACGAGCAGTACTTC. It is translated as CASSGGGKGGYEQYF.

V gene TRBV21-1 combines with J gene TRBJ2-1. TRBV21-1 is a pseudogene locus. The CDR3 loop spans 16 amino acids. CDR3 region: CASGTRQCQEPNEQFF. The CDR3 coding sequence is TGTGCCAGCGGAACAAGACAATGCCAGGAGCCGAATGAGCAGTTCTTC.

The chain combines TRBV7-2 with TRBJ2-1; D not resolved. CDR3 length: 12 amino acids. Trimming took off 0 bases at V and 9 bases at J, with 6 bases between the two ends. Germline CDR1 and CDR2: SGHTA and FQGNSA. The CDR3 region has the DNA TGTGCCAGCAGCTTAGCGAACGTTGAGCAGTTCTTC. It specifies CASSLANVEQFF.

This clone appeared a few times. V gene TRBV19 combines with J gene TRBJ2-7, with TRBD2 matching 7 bases. The CDR3 contains 14 residues. Germline lookup yields CDR1 LNHDA and CDR2 SQIVND (reference sequence). Trimming at V came to 3 bases and at J to 3 bases, leaving 5 bases not matched to a gene. The CDR3 region has the DNA TGTGCCAGTAGTATTAAGGCTAGCGGCTACGAGCAGTACTTC. Translated: CASSIKASGYEQYF.

The chain carries TRBV7-8 and TRBJ2-5; D is perhaps TRBD2 (5 bases). The DNA end is a closer match to TRBJ2-7, so the J assignment may be wrong. CDR1 and CDR2 (germline): SGHVS, FQNEAQ. The CDR3 runs to 15 residues. The CDR3 coding sequence is TGTGCCAGCAGCTCCCTGGACTTACCCAACTACGAGCAGTACTTC. It yields the protein CASSSLDLPNYEQYF.

The chain carries TRBV27 and TRBJ2-2, with D maybe TRBD1 (5 bases). The germline V gene encodes CDR1 MNHEY and CDR2 SMNVEV (reference sequence). CDR3 length equals 13 residues. V was clipped by 8 bases and J by 5 bases, with 12 bases between them. The CDR3 here is CASSSQGTGELFF. The DNA for the CDR3 is TGTGCCAGCTCCTCGCAGGGAACCGGGGAGCTGTTTTTT.

This clone was counted a few times. V gene TRBV6-5 combines with J gene TRBJ1-4, with unresolved D. This CDR3 comprises 14 residues. Germline-derived CDR1 and CDR2 are MNHEY and SVGAGI. Trimming took 0 bases from V and 3 from J, leaving 5 bases between them. The CDR3 loop is CASSYSAANEKLFF. The CDR3 DNA reads as TGTGCCAGCAGTTACTCGGCAGCTAATGAAAAACTGTTTTTT.

This clone was counted a single time. The chain is built from TRBV21-1 and TRBJ2-1; the table's D call of TRBD1 was not tested on the DNA. TRBV21-1 is termed a pseudogene. The CDR3 sequence is 17 residues long. The CDR3 DNA follows: TGTGCCAGCAGCAAAACTCGATTTTGGGCCAGAAAAAATGAGCAGTTCTTC. Residues: CASSKTRFWARKNEQFF.

The V and J genes are TRBV29-1 and TRBJ2-7; perhaps TRBD2 as D (6 bases). CDR1 and CDR2 (germline): SQVTM, ANQGSEA. Trimming stripped 4 bases from V and 3 bases from J, with 13 bases between. This CDR3 region has 13 residues. The CDR3: CSVVGLASYEQYF. The CDR3, as DNA: TGCAGCGTTGTCGGGCTAGCGAGCTACGAGCAGTACTTC.

The chain recombines TRBV7-6 with TRBJ2-3, with 15 positions matching TRBD2. CDR3 length: 15 residues. Trimming took 5 bases from V and 6 from J; bases not matched to a gene: 3. Germline CDR1 SGHVS, CDR2 FNYEAQ. CDR3 bases: TGTGCCAGCAGCGGACTAGCGGGAGGGATTGATACGCAGTATTTT. This codes for CASSGLAGGIDTQYF.

In this sample, this clone turned up once. The V and J genes are TRBV10-3 and TRBJ2-1, with D perhaps matching TRBD1 (6 bases). The V and J ends lost 7 bases and 5 bases respectively, with 18 bases between them. Per the germline V gene, CDR1 is ENHRY and CDR2 is SYGVKD. This CDR3 has 15 amino acids. In DNA, the CDR3 is TGTGCCATCACTCCAGGGGACCTACGAAACAATGAGCAGTTCTTC. This codes for CAITPGDLRNNEQFF.